Only one count was recorded for the clone carrying this T cell receptor beta chain. Its antigen is currently unknown. The V and J ends lost 2 bases and 1 base respectively, with 12 bases between them. CDR1 and CDR2 (germline): MNHNY, SVGAGI (reference sequence). CDR3 length: 15 amino acids. The sample is drawn from a study of shared clonotypes between healthy human individuals. Study-level points and caveats: A reduction in generation probabilities was seen for non-shared clonotypes relative to those shared by all four donors.

Method: immunoSEQ multiplex PCR; TCRdb's copy keeps in-frame clones and lacks some. The table includes more than 2 million clones, around 95% detected once. This receptor was identified in a young man in good health. This sequence joins TRBV6-6 and TRBJ2-7; D perhaps matches TRBD1 (6 bases). The source material was naive CD4+ T cells sorted from blood. The subset: CD45RA+ positively selected. The CDR3 nucleotides read TGTGCCAGCAGTTACGGGGCAGGGGTATCCTACGAGCAGTACTTC. The encoded protein is CASSYGAGVSYEQYF.